The 26 T cell receptor beta chains below come from one sample, sequenced in a study of blood T cell repertoires in COVID-19. Measured with immunoSEQ multiplex PCR; TCRdb has only the in-frame clones, and not every one. The table includes about 120,000 clones, nearly 90% detected once. The material sequenced was peripheral blood. These TCRs come from a woman aged 55-75 years with COVID-19, enrolled during active disease.

The chain is built from TRBV7-9 and TRBJ2-5; D remains ambiguous. The CDR3 is 12 residues long. V was trimmed by 5 bases and J by 7 bases, leaving 11 bases between them. The germline gives CDR1 SEHNR, CDR2 FQNEAQ (reference sequence). CDR3 loop: CASSPPGGTQYF. The CDR3 nucleotides are TGTGCCAGCAGCCCACCCGGTGGGACCCAGTACTTC.

This clone has just one count. The genes are TRBV29-1 and TRBJ2-4, with D uncertain. Germline assignment: CDR1 SQVTM and CDR2 ANQGSEA. The V gene lost 0 bases and the J gene lost 4 bases, with 7 bases spanning the gap. The length of the CDR3 is 13 residues. The CDR3 nucleotides are TGCAGCGTTGAAGACTCTTTTAAAAACATTCAGTACTTC. It yields the protein CSVEDSFKNIQYF.

The chain uses TRBV6-1 and TRBJ2-5; 8 positions match TRBD2. CDR3 length equals 16 residues. Losses at the gene ends were 4 bases for V and 1 base for J; bases not matched to a gene: 8. Germline V gene data show CDR1 as MNHNS and CDR2 as SASEGT. CDR3 sequence reads: CASSGSAGDFQETQYF. CDR3 coding DNA: TGTGCCAGCAGTGGTTCAGCGGGGGACTTCCAAGAGACCCAGTACTTC.

The rearrangement uses TRBV5-8 and TRBJ1-5; D not certain. V was pared by 4 bases and J by 1 base, with 18 bases between. This CDR3 has 17 amino acids. In germline, CDR1 is SGHTS, CDR2 YDEGEE. The CDR3 DNA is TGTGCCAGCAGCCTCACCGGACGGGATCTAAGCAATCAGCCCCAGCATTTT. It specifies CASSLTGRDLSNQPQHF.

The genes are TRBV5-4 and TRBJ1-6; D might be TRBD1 (6 bases). V was trimmed by 10 bases and J by 0 bases, leaving 8 bases between them. Germline V gene sequence: CDR1 SGHNT, CDR2 YYREEE (reference sequence). This CDR3 has 13 amino acids. CDR3 sequence (DNA): TGTGCCGGACAGAGCTCCTATAATTCACCCCTCCACTTT. Protein product: CAGQSSYNSPLHF.

The chain couples TRBV11-3 to TRBJ2-1; 8 bases map to TRBD1. Germline lookup yields CDR1 SGHNT and CDR2 YENEEA. The CDR3 totals 15 residues. Losses at the gene ends were 6 bases for V and 1 base for J; bases not matched to a gene: 5. Here the CDR3 reads CASSSQGESYNEQFF. The CDR3 DNA sequence: TGTGCCAGCAGTTCACAGGGGGAGTCCTACAATGAGCAGTTCTTC. Based on the CDR3 plus reference TRBV11-3 and TRBJ2-1, the full variable domain is EAGVVQSPRYKIIEKKQPVAFWCNPISGHNTLYWYLQNLGQGPELLIRYENEEAVDDSQLPKDRFSAERLKGVDSTLKIQPAELGDSAVYLCASSSQGESYNEQFFGPGTRLTVL.

The gene calls are TRBV7-2 and TRBJ1-4; TRBD1 is a possible D gene (6 bases). CDR3 size: 14 residues. Trimming stripped 4 bases from V and 4 bases from J, with 10 bases between. Germline lookup yields CDR1 SGHTA and CDR2 FQGNSA. The CDR3 sequence is CASSSYRDNEKLFF. CDR3 bases: TGTGCCAGCAGCTCGTACAGGGATAATGAAAAACTGTTTTTT.

This clone was seen just once. The chain couples TRBV24-1 to TRBJ2-1, with TRBD1 as a possible D gene (6 bases). With 1 base removed from V and 7 bases from J, the gap between germline ends came to 13 bases. CDR1 and CDR2 from the germline V gene are KGHDR and SFDVKD. The CDR3 is 15 residues long. In DNA form, the CDR3 reads TGTGCCACCAGTGATTTCGGGCAGGGGAAGAATGAGCAGTTCTTC. Protein sequence: CATSDFGQGKNEQFF.

The chain joins TRBV7-8 to TRBJ1-1, with D possibly being TRBD1 (5 bases). Germline V lookup: CDR1 SGHVS, CDR2 FQNEAQ. Trimming took 1 base from V and 1 from J, leaving 10 bases between them. This CDR3 contains 15 residues. CDR3 in amino acids: CASSLVGGANTEAFF. In DNA form, the CDR3 reads TGTGCCAGCAGCTTAGTAGGAGGGGCGAACACTGAAGCTTTCTTT.

The V call is TRBV27, the J call TRBJ1-1, with TRBD1 as a possible D gene (6 bases). Germline V gives CDR1 MNHEY, CDR2 SMNVEV (reference sequence). This CDR3 has 12 residues. Trimming removed 5 bases from V and 10 bases from J, with 14 bases in between. The CDR3 nucleotides read TGTGCCAGCAGTCCACCACAGGGTGGAGCTTTCTTT. This gives the protein CASSPPQGGAFF.

V and J are TRBV5-1 and TRBJ2-1, with 9 bases lining up with TRBD1. With 4 bases clipped from V and 4 bases from J, the junction kept 3 bases outside the gene matches. Looked up from germline, CDR1 is SGHRS and CDR2 is YFSETQ. The CDR3 is 14 residues long. This CDR3 is CASSLGQGYNEQFF. The CDR3 DNA sequence: TGCGCCAGCAGCCTAGGACAGGGGTACAATGAGCAGTTCTTC.

The CDR3 protein is CASSQLAGENTGELFF. The CDR3 nucleotides read TGTGCCAGCAGTCAACTAGCGGGGGAGAACACCGGGGAGCTGTTTTTT. The rearrangement links TRBV28 to TRBJ2-2; 11 bases line up with TRBD2. The V segment lost 5 bases and the J segment 1 base; nucleotides outside the gene matches: 3. The CDR3 has 16 amino acids. Per germline, CDR1 MDHEN and CDR2 SYDVKM. The whole variable domain, filled in from reference TRBV28 and TRBJ2-2, reads DVKVTQSSRYLVKRTGEKVFLECVQDMDHENMFWYRQDPGLGLRLIYFSYDVKMKEKGDIPEGYSVSREKKERFSLILESASTNQTSMYLCASSQLAGENTGELFFGEGSRLTVL.

The gene calls are TRBV9 and TRBJ2-1; 7 positions agree with TRBD2. Germline CDR1 is SGDLS and CDR2 is YYNGEE. V shed 3 bases and J 4 bases; nucleotides not matched to a gene: 4. The CDR3 loop spans 14 amino acids. CDR3 DNA: TGTGCCAGCAGCGAAGCGGGGCGTTACAATGAGCAGTTCTTC. Translation: CASSEAGRYNEQFF.

V usage is TRBV7-3 and J usage is TRBJ2-7; 8 bases map to TRBD2. This CDR3 is built from 13 residues. Per germline, CDR1 SGHTA and CDR2 FQGTGA. V shed 5 bases, J shed 3 bases, and the junction held 3 bases outside the gene matches. Here the CDR3 reads CASSLSGDYEQYF. CDR3 DNA sequence: TGTGCCAGCAGCCTTAGCGGGGACTACGAGCAGTACTTC.

The chain is built from TRBV6-6 and TRBJ1-2, with 8 bases aligning to TRBD1. Germline V CDR1 and CDR2: MNHNY, SVGAGI (reference sequence). The CDR3 consists of 15 residues. After removal of 4 bases from V and 4 bases from J, the junction contained 8 bases not matched to a gene. Here the CDR3 DNA reads TGTGCCAGCAGTTCCTCCAGGGGGCGAGGCTATGGCTACACCTTC. This codes for CASSSSRGRGYGYTF.

V usage is TRBV7-3 and J usage is TRBJ2-3, with a weak D call TRBD2 (6 bases). CDR3 length equals 15 residues. The germline V and J ends were trimmed by 2 bases and 0 bases, with 9 bases remaining between them. CDR1 is SGHTA and CDR2 is FQGTGA in the germline V gene. The CDR3 DNA is TGTGCCAGCAGCTTACGCGGGGACAGCACAGATACGCAGTATTTT. This gives the protein CASSLRGDSTDTQYF.

This clone was recorded only once. The rearrangement links TRBV7-3 to TRBJ2-2; 13 positions match TRBD2. The ends lost 5 bases at V and 6 bases at J; junction bases unmatched: 6. Germline V gene data show CDR1 as SGHTA and CDR2 as FQGTGA. CDR3 length equals 16 residues. The CDR3 DNA is TGTGCCAGCAGCCCCACTAGCGGGGGGGCCTCCGGGGAGCTGTTTTTT. Protein product: CASSPTSGGASGELFF.

The chain has TRBV4-2 and TRBJ1-4; D unclear. The germline V gene has CDR1 LGHNA and CDR2 YNFKEQ. The CDR3 consists of 17 residues. Trimming took 2 bases from V and 10 from J, leaving 23 bases between them. The CDR3 region has the DNA TGTGCCAGCAGCCAAAATAGCTTACCGGGTTCGGCCGGAAAACTGTTTTTT. Encoded protein: CASSQNSLPGSAGKLFF.

Many counts were recorded for this clone. This rearrangement joins TRBV7-2 to TRBJ1-5; 8 bases align to TRBD1. J lost 5 bases, V lost 3 bases, and 6 bases had no gene match. The CDR3 length is 15 residues. Germline lookup yields CDR1 SGHTA and CDR2 FQGNSA. CDR3 in amino acids: CASSFDRGVDQPQHF. DNA of the CDR3: TGTGCCAGCAGCTTCGACAGGGGAGTGGATCAGCCCCAGCATTTT.

The chain uses TRBV18 and TRBJ1-2, with 8 bases fitting TRBD1. CDR3 size: 14 residues. Germline V gives CDR1 KGHSH, CDR2 LQKENI. V lost 4 bases to trimming and J lost 5 bases; unmatched junction nucleotides: 6. Here the CDR3 reads CASSLSTGGYGYTF. Here the CDR3 DNA reads TGTGCCAGCTCACTCAGCACAGGGGGGTATGGCTACACCTTC.

The genes are TRBV28 and TRBJ1-1; maybe TRBD1 (5 bases). V dropped 0 bases and J dropped 2 bases, with 10 bases sitting between them. The germline gives CDR1 MDHEN, CDR2 SYDVKM. CDR3 length: 15 amino acids. As DNA, the CDR3 is TGTGCCAGCAGTTTATGGGGGCAGGTTAACACTGAAGCTTTCTTT. The encoded protein is CASSLWGQVNTEAFF.

The CDR3 spells CASSLVYQDTEAFF. The CDR3 bases are TGTGCCAGCAGCTTAGTTTATCAGGACACTGAAGCTTTCTTT. The rearrangement uses TRBV7-2 and TRBJ1-1; D gene unclear. V was cut by 1 base and J by 3 bases, with 9 bases left in between. CDR3 length equals 14 residues. Germline lookup yields CDR1 SGHTA and CDR2 FQGNSA.

The V and J genes are TRBV19 and TRBJ1-1; no clear D. The V gene's germline CDR1 is LNHDA and CDR2 SQIVND (reference sequence). The CDR3 loop spans 15 amino acids. V was cut by 4 bases and J by 4 bases, with 16 bases left in between. Here the CDR3 DNA reads TGTGCCAGTAGTACCCCAAAGGGTGGAGGCACTGAAGCTTTCTTT. Its protein product is CASSTPKGGGTEAFF.

This clone showed up just once. The CDR3 coding sequence is TGTGCCAGCAGCCCCAGTGTCAGCTCCTATAATTCACCCCTCCACTTT. It yields the protein CASSPSVSSYNSPLHF. The genes are TRBV9 and TRBJ1-6; D remains unclear. Trimming removed 4 bases at V and 0 bases at J, with 11 bases between. This CDR3 has 16 residues. Per the germline V gene, CDR1 is SGDLS and CDR2 is YYNGEE.

The rearrangement links TRBV29-1 to TRBJ1-2; D may be TRBD1 (5 bases). This CDR3 contains 12 residues. CDR1 and CDR2 from the germline V gene are SQVTM and ANQGSEA. The germline V and J ends were trimmed by 7 bases and 6 bases, with 15 bases remaining between them. CDR3 sequence: CSGGTGGDGYTF. The CDR3 nucleotides are TGCAGCGGGGGCACGGGGGGTGATGGCTACACCTTC.

This clone was recorded only once. The chain couples TRBV11-1 to TRBJ2-1; 8 nucleotides match TRBD2. This CDR3 spans 16 amino acids. Germline CDR1 SGHAT, CDR2 FQDESV (reference sequence). With V trimmed by 5 bases and J by 2 bases, 8 bases remained unmatched. The chain's CDR3 is CASSPPGLGPYNEQFF. CDR3 DNA: TGTGCCAGCAGCCCCCCGGGACTAGGGCCCTACAATGAGCAGTTCTTC.